The clone carrying this TCR beta chain was counted a few times. Its target is unknown. Germline and genes: mouse. The sequenced fragment ends 4 residues before the CDR3 boundary, so the rest is inferred from the germline J gene. These data belong to a study of CD8+ T cells in alopecia areata. The CDR3 totals 15 residues. Germline CDR1 and CDR2: NNHDY and SYVADS. Unmatched junction bases numbered 4, after V lost 3 bases and J lost 4 bases. Sequencing relied on a cDNA template that was reverse transcribed from extracted RNA. Sequenced by immunoSEQ multiplex PCR; TCRdb stores in-frame clones only, minus some. The data show about 120,000 clones, with none appearing a single time. Broader study findings: Scalp sequencing captures resident alphabeta T cells of normal skin too.

V and J are TRBV13-3 and TRBJ2-1, with 10 bases fitting TRBD2. Sequenced input: lesional skin. The TCR originated in a C3H/HeJ mouse with alopecia areata. This strain has MHC haplotype H2-k. CDR3 region: CASSVTGGLYAEQFF. The CDR3 DNA, read in part, is TGTGCCAGCAGTGTGACTGGGGGGCTATATGCT.